These T cell receptor beta chains were read from a single sample in a study of vaccination and CD4 T cells after COVID-19. TCRdb called the PCR reads again in MiXCR, with one record for every CDR3 protein. The data hold 20,000 to 25,000 distinct CDR3 sequences, with around 57% observed a single time. The sample in question was CD4+ T cells from blood, obtained before SARS-CoV-2 vaccination. The receptor set was obtained from a human donor who had recovered from COVID-19. Both conserved end residues are trimmed from each CDR3. The order of the fields is V gene, J gene, D gene, CDR3 protein. A D gene is named only where the DNA matches it firmly.

TRBV7-6,TRBJ2-7,TRBD2,ASSPRTSGSYEQY
TRBV20-1,TRBJ2-7,TRBD2,SATGTSGSLDEQY
TRBV5-8,TRBJ2-3,-,ASSSPEIGDTQY
TRBV12-3/TRBV12-4,TRBJ1-1,TRBD1,ASSFRTGTTVGAF
TRBV11-1,TRBJ1-3,-,ASSLVRSGNTIY
TRBV20-1,TRBJ2-7,-,SLRGRKSYEQY
TRBV15,TRBJ2-3,TRBD1,ATSSDRATDTQY
TRBV19,TRBJ1-6,TRBD1,ASSIGRQGAYNSPLH
TRBV6-1,TRBJ2-7,-,ASGRTIGQY
TRBV7-9,TRBJ2-5,-,ASSFLRSQETQY
TRBV19,TRBJ1-1,TRBD1,ASSIGQGAEAF
TRBV20-1,TRBJ2-7,-,SAPRTEESYEQY
TRBV20-1,TRBJ2-3,-,SARGGEYTQY
TRBV7-3,TRBJ2-7,-,ASSLKSTDLSYEQY